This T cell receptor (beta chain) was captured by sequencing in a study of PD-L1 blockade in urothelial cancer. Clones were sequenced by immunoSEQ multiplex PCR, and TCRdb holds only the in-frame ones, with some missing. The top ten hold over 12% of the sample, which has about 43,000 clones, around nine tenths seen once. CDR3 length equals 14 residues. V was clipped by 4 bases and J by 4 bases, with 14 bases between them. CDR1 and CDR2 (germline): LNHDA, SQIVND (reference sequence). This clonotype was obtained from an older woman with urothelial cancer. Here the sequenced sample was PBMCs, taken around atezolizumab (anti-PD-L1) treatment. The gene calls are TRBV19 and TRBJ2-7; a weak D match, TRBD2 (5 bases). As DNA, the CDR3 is TGTGCCAGTAGTAATCGGGGAGCAGGTTACGAGCAGTACTTC. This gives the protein CASSNRGAGYEQYF.